This T cell receptor (beta chain) was captured by sequencing in a study of T cells in localized non-small cell lung cancer. Findings of the study overall: Of the tissues analyzed, uninvolved adjacent lung showed maximal T cell clonality, greater than tumor. A median of roughly 50 of the top 100 tumor clones appeared in adjacent lung, which was paired and uninvolved.

Details on this clone: Antigen unknown.

Profiling relied on immunoSEQ multiplex PCR, and the TCRdb table lists in-frame clones only, not all of them. The sample comprises around 12,000 clones, around 88% of which are singletons, and around 20% rests with the top ten. The source of this sequence is a male donor aged 60 or over with stage I lung adenocarcinoma. Sequenced here: peripheral blood, sampled before any cancer treatment.

CDR3 sequence (DNA): TGTGCCAGCAGCTCCCAGACAGGGAACGGCGAGCAGTACTTC. Translation gives CASSSQTGNGEQYF. The chain recombines TRBV11-2 with TRBJ2-7; TRBD1 matches at 7 bases. Germline CDR1 reads SGHAT; CDR2 reads FQNNGV. This CDR3 is 14 amino acids long. Trimming took 4 bases from V and 6 from J; bases not matched to a gene: 9. The full variable domain, its missing parts supplied by reference TRBV11-2 and TRBJ2-7, is EAGVAQSPRYKIIEKRQSVAFWCNPISGHATLYWYQQILGQGPKLLIQFQNNGVVDDSQLPKDRFSAERLKGVDSTLKIQPAKLEDSAVYLCASSSQTGNGEQYFGPGTRLTVT.